This TCR beta chain comes out of a study of blood T cell repertoires in COVID-19. Measured with immunoSEQ multiplex PCR; TCRdb has only the in-frame clones, and not every one. The sample includes some 400,000 clones, approximately 92% of them seen just once. V lost 7 bases to trimming and J lost 8 bases, with 23 bases between them. The CDR3 length is 15 residues. Per germline, CDR1 SNHLY and CDR2 FYNNEI. The genes are TRBV2 and TRBJ1-2; weak D call: TRBD1 (6 bases). Sequences were obtained from PBMCs or T cells enriched from blood (not recorded which). The TCR comes from a man aged 25 to 45 who had recovered from COVID-19. The CDR3: CASNSQGIASLGYTF. The DNA for the CDR3 is TGTGCCAGCAACTCACAGGGTATCGCTTCGTTGGGCTACACCTTC.